What follows are 28 T cell receptor beta chains derived from one specimen sequenced in a study of low-dose radiotherapy and immunotherapy resistance in tumors. TRAV- and TRBV-specific primers, spanning alpha and beta chains, primed first-strand cDNA. A roughly 20-cycle PCR with a constant-region primer and V-primer adapter amplified TCRs. TCRdb itself ran the reads through MiXCR, one entry per CDR3 protein. The sample yields 13,000 or so distinct CDR3 sequences, approximately 68% seen once. The receptors originated from a human donor with advanced metastatic prostate, ovarian, gallbladder or colorectal cancer (not recorded which). This table probably holds off-target reads from a library built for another chain.

The chain links TRBV6-6 to TRBJ2-6, with D tentatively TRBD1 (6 bases). This CDR3 comprises 15 residues. V was trimmed by 7 bases and J by 0 bases, leaving 10 bases between them. Germline V gives CDR1 MNHNY, CDR2 SVGAGI (reference sequence). This CDR3 is CASTPGASGANVLTF. CDR3 DNA: TGTGCCAGCACCCCAGGGGCCTCTGGGGCCAACGTCCTGACTTTC.

This clonotype has only a few counts. The chain has TRBV12-3 or TRBV12-4 and TRBJ2-2; D is undetermined. The CDR3 is 14 amino acids. V was pared by 6 bases and J by 3 bases, with 11 bases between. The CDR3 bases are TGTGCCAGCAGATTCTCCCCTTACACCGGGGAGCTGTTTTTT. It yields the protein CASRFSPYTGELFF.

The rearrangement joins TRBV6-6 to TRBJ2-2; TRBD1 agrees at 7 bases. V trimming: 2 bases; J trimming: 6 bases; junction bases outside the gene matches: 0. The CDR3 has 13 amino acids. CDR1 MNHNY and CDR2 SVGAGI come from the germline V gene (reference sequence). The DNA for the CDR3 is TGTGCCAGCAGTTACGGACAGGCCGGGGAGCTGTTTTTT. Its protein product is CASSYGQAGELFF.

The chain recombines TRBV4-1 with TRBJ2-7; the D gene is possibly TRBD2 (6 bases). V was shortened by 0 bases and J by 4 bases, with 16 bases between the two germline ends. This CDR3 has 16 amino acids. Germline CDR1 reads MGHRA; CDR2 reads YSYEKL. The chain's CDR3 is CASSQDLEGSPYEQYF. CDR3 DNA sequence: TGCGCCAGCAGCCAAGATCTGGAGGGTTCGCCTTACGAGCAGTACTTC.

This clonotype was observed a single time. The rearrangement uses TRBV23-1 and TRBJ2-7; the match to TRBD2 covers 7 bases. TRBV23-1 falls under the ORF class, with uncertain function. This CDR3 spans 13 amino acids. The V segment lost 6 bases and the J segment 2 bases; nucleotides outside the gene matches: 4. CDR3 sequence: CASRQGLAYEQYF. The CDR3 region has the DNA TGCGCCAGCAGACAAGGACTAGCCTACGAGCAGTACTTC.

This clonotype was picked up a small number of times. CDR3 in amino acids: CASSYSGREAFF. Written as DNA, the CDR3 is TGTGCCAGCAGTTACTCTGGGAGGGAAGCTTTCTTT. The rearrangement links TRBV6-8 to TRBJ1-1; D is unclear. CDR3 length equals 12 residues. Trimming pared 0 bases from V and 8 bases from J, leaving 7 bases between. Germline V gene data show CDR1 as MNHGY and CDR2 as SAAAGT.

The chain joins TRBV6-2 or TRBV6-3 to TRBJ2-1; the D call may be TRBD1 or TRBD2 (7 bases each). Trimming removed 6 bases from V and 1 base from J, with 13 bases in between. The CDR3 contains 15 residues. Germline V gives CDR1 MNHEY, CDR2 SVGEGT. CDR3 coding DNA: TGTGCCAGCAGGTACCAGGGGGGGTCCTACAATGAGCAGTTCTTC. This gives the protein CASRYQGGSYNEQFF.

The CDR3 DNA is TGTGCCAGTAATCCAGGGGGGACAGTAGCTAACTATGGCTACACCTTC. It encodes CASNPGGTVANYGYTF. This chain joins TRBV19 and TRBJ1-2, with 7 bases that match TRBD1. Germline trimming cut 7 bases from V and 0 bases from J; bases unmatched to any gene: 11. Germline CDR1 and CDR2: LNHDA and SQIVND (reference sequence). The length of the CDR3 is 16 residues.

The V gene is TRBV11-1, the J gene TRBJ2-5; 8 nucleotides agree with TRBD2. V lost 5 bases to trimming and J lost 2 bases; unmatched junction nucleotides: 1. Per the germline V gene, CDR1 is SGHAT and CDR2 is FQDESV (reference sequence). The CDR3 contains 13 residues. As DNA, the CDR3 is TGTGCCAGCAGCCGCGGGGGGCAAGAGACCCAGTACTTC. As protein: CASSRGGQETQYF.

V usage is TRBV29-1 and J usage is TRBJ2-5, with D perhaps assigned TRBD1 or TRBD2 (6 bases each). Germline V gene lookup returns CDR1 SQVTM and CDR2 ANQGSEA. The CDR3 runs 14 residues. V gave up 0 bases and J gave up 4 bases, with 12 bases separating them. In DNA, the CDR3 is TGCAGCGTTGAAGATCTCCGGGGGCCAGAGACCCAGTACTTC. Amino acids: CSVEDLRGPETQYF.

This clonotype was recorded only once. V and J are TRBV4-1 and TRBJ1-4; D may be TRBD1 (5 bases). Germline CDR1 is MGHRA and CDR2 is YSYEKL. The V gene lost 6 bases and the J gene lost 4 bases, with 9 bases spanning the gap. This CDR3 contains 13 residues. CDR3 region: CASSGGNNEKLFF. In DNA form, the CDR3 reads TGCGCCAGCAGTGGGGGTAATAATGAAAAACTGTTTTTT.

The rearrangement links TRBV5-1 to TRBJ2-1; 9 bases line up with TRBD2. The V gene end was trimmed by 0 bases and the J gene end by 8 bases; junction bases not matched to a gene: 9. This CDR3 is built from 16 residues. Germline V gene sequence: CDR1 SGHRS, CDR2 YFSETQ. The CDR3 is CASSLAGGGAVDEQFF. Here the CDR3 DNA reads TGCGCCAGCAGCTTGGCCGGCGGGGGGGCCGTGGATGAGCAGTTCTTC.

This clonotype was counted only a few times. This rearrangement joins TRBV10-3 to TRBJ1-5, with no clear D. Per the germline V gene, CDR1 is ENHRY and CDR2 is SYGVKD. The CDR3 extends over 12 amino acids. V was trimmed by 2 bases and J by 5 bases, leaving 4 bases between them. CDR3 coding DNA: TGTGCCATCAGTGAGGGGGATCAGCCCCAGCATTTT. Its protein product is CAISEGDQPQHF.

By share of the sample, this clonotype is large. This chain uses TRBV20-1 with TRBJ1-6; D ambiguous. The CDR3 loop spans 14 amino acids. Germline V gene sequence: CDR1 DFQATT, CDR2 SNEGSKA (reference sequence). Trimming left V 2 bases short and J 7 bases short, with 12 bases between. CDR3: CSARIGTENSPLHF. As DNA, the CDR3 is TGCAGTGCTAGAATTGGTACGGAGAATTCACCCCTCCACTTT.

This clonotype is judged medium-sized (0.01 to 0.1%). The gene calls are TRBV28 and TRBJ2-7; no clear D gene. CDR1 is MDHEN, CDR2 SYDVKM, per germline. This CDR3 is built from 12 residues. The V and J ends lost 10 bases and 4 bases respectively, with 14 bases between them. DNA for the CDR3: TGTGCCACCTGGACCGCTGAGTACGAGCAGTACTTC. Its protein is CATWTAEYEQYF.

This chain joins TRBV9 and TRBJ1-6, with TRBD1 matching over 7 bases. J gave up 8 bases and V 3 bases, and 11 bases lay outside the gene matches. The CDR3 length is 16 residues. Germline-derived CDR1 and CDR2 are SGDLS and YYNGEE. The CDR3 protein is CASSAGPGQPDSPLHF. CDR3 in DNA: TGTGCCAGCAGCGCCGGACCGGGACAGCCCGATTCACCCCTCCACTTT.

The V gene is TRBV4-1, the J gene TRBJ1-2; D gene unclear. Trimming removed 4 bases at V and 1 base at J, with 13 bases between. This CDR3 is built from 15 residues. CDR1 MGHRA and CDR2 YSYEKL come from the germline V gene. CDR3 in amino acids: CASSPRQGLNYGYTF. Here the CDR3 DNA reads TGCGCCAGCAGCCCCAGGCAAGGGCTTAACTATGGCTACACCTTC.

V usage is TRBV3-1 and J usage is TRBJ2-5; weak D call: TRBD2 (6 bases). Looked up from germline, CDR1 is LGHDT and CDR2 is YNNKEL (reference sequence). The CDR3 consists of 14 residues. V was pared by 4 bases and J by 4 bases, with 13 bases between. The CDR3 reads CASSPHRRGETQYF. The CDR3 coding sequence is TGTGCCAGCAGCCCGCACAGGAGGGGAGAGACCCAGTACTTC.

The chain is built from TRBV5-4 and TRBJ2-2; the D gene is possibly TRBD2 (7 bases). The V gene lost 6 bases and the J gene lost 5 bases, with 17 bases spanning the gap. CDR1 SGHNT and CDR2 YYREEE come from the germline V gene (reference sequence). The CDR3 extends over 15 amino acids. The CDR3, as DNA: TGTGCCAGCACCACCAAGGGGGGGAGGACCGGGGAGCTGTTTTTT. Its translation: CASTTKGGRTGELFF.

The chain is built from TRBV6-6 and TRBJ1-1, with unresolved D. The CDR3 runs 14 residues. Germline assignment: CDR1 MNHNY and CDR2 SVGAGI (reference sequence). V was cut by 6 bases and J by 1 base, with 12 bases left in between. CDR3 DNA: TGTGCCAGCAGGGACGGACGTGAGAACACTGAAGCTTTCTTT. This codes for CASRDGRENTEAFF.

The V gene is TRBV4-1, the J gene TRBJ2-5; D is possibly TRBD2 (5 bases). The V gene lost 0 bases and the J gene lost 4 bases, with 9 bases spanning the gap. Germline V CDR1 and CDR2: MGHRA, YSYEKL. This CDR3 has 14 residues. The CDR3 bases are TGCGCCAGCAGCCAAGAGGGCCTAGCAGAGACCCAGTACTTC. Translating it yields CASSQEGLAETQYF.

The CDR3 DNA sequence: TGTGCCAGCAGGCAGCTAGCGGGGGGCTCCTACGAGCAGTACTTC. Protein product: CASRQLAGGSYEQYF. The chain is built from TRBV6-6 and TRBJ2-7; 11 bases are a match to TRBD2. Trimming at V came to 6 bases and at J to 0 bases, leaving 4 bases not matched to a gene. This CDR3 has 15 amino acids. CDR1 is MNHNY and CDR2 is SVGAGI in the germline V gene (reference sequence).

This clonotype appeared once. The V call is TRBV5-1, the J call TRBJ2-7; the D gene is possibly TRBD1 (6 bases). Germline-derived CDR1 and CDR2 are SGHRS and YFSETQ. CDR3 length: 13 residues. V dropped 3 bases and J dropped 5 bases, with 12 bases sitting between them. The CDR3 protein is CASSSGHTHEQYF. CDR3 nucleotide sequence: TGCGCCAGCAGCTCGGGACATACCCACGAGCAGTACTTC.

V gene TRBV11-2 combines with J gene TRBJ2-1; 7 nucleotides align to TRBD2. Trimming cost V 5 bases and J 0 bases; bases outside gene matches: 10. CDR3 length: 17 residues. CDR1 SGHAT and CDR2 FQNNGV come from the germline V gene. This CDR3 is CASSGRSGVSSYNEQFF. CDR3 coding DNA: TGTGCCAGCAGCGGACGGAGCGGGGTCAGCTCCTACAATGAGCAGTTCTTC.

The chain uses TRBV7-2 and TRBJ2-2; D is perhaps TRBD1 (8 bases). The V gene's germline CDR1 is SGHTA and CDR2 FQGNSA. The CDR3 sequence is 15 residues long. V lost 5 bases, J lost 4 bases, and 14 bases lay in between. The CDR3 spells CASSRTGGATGELFF. CDR3 DNA: TGTGCCAGCAGCCGAACAGGGGGGGCCACCGGGGAGCTGTTTTTT.

This chain uses TRBV6-8 with TRBJ2-1; 9 bases fit TRBD2. The CDR3 length is 16 residues. CDR1 and CDR2 from the germline V gene are MNHGY and SAAAGT. J gave up 5 bases and V 5 bases, and 10 bases lay outside the gene matches. CDR3 amino acids: CASSEAWTSVDNEQFF. The CDR3 nucleotides are TGTGCCAGCAGTGAAGCCTGGACTAGCGTGGACAATGAGCAGTTCTTC.

This chain connects TRBV2 to TRBJ1-1; TRBD1 aligns across 11 bases. The ends lost 8 bases at V and 5 bases at J; junction bases unmatched: 1. CDR1 and CDR2 from the germline V gene are SNHLY and FYNNEI. The CDR3 consists of 12 residues. The CDR3 DNA sequence: TGTGCCAGCGGACAGGGGGCTACTGAAGCTTTCTTT. Residues: CASGQGATEAFF.

V and J are TRBV6-6 and TRBJ2-4, with 8 bases aligning to TRBD1. The germline CDR1 and CDR2 sequences are MNHNY and SVGAGI (reference sequence). CDR3 length equals 16 residues. V lost 5 bases to trimming and J lost 1 base; unmatched junction nucleotides: 7. The CDR3, as DNA: TGTGCCAGCAGTCCCCGACAGGGGTTGGCCAAAAACATTCAGTACTTC. Translation: CASSPRQGLAKNIQYF.